The T cell receptor beta chain described here comes from a study of patients and donors after allogeneic stem cell transplantation. Germline values: CDR1 SGHDT, CDR2 YYEEEE. Trimming stripped 2 bases from V and 0 bases from J, with 15 bases between. CDR3 length equals 17 residues. TCRdb called the RT-PCR reads again in MiXCR, with one record for every CDR3 protein. Among about a million distinct CDR3 sequences listed, roughly 18% were seen once. The genes are TRBV5-6 and TRBJ2-1; D gene uncertain. The TCR was taken from a human donor who was either an allogeneic HSCT recipient or a stem cell or donor lymphocyte infusion donor (not recorded which). It is not recorded whose cells these are; they may come from a transplant donor. The specimen was blood, either unsorted or a sorted T cell fraction (not recorded which). CDR3 sequence: CASSFTILSSSYNEQFF. The CDR3 nucleotides are TGTGCCAGCAGCTTCACTATTCTATCGAGCTCCTACAATGAGCAGTTCTTC.